This T cell receptor (beta chain) is from a study of T cell repertoires in cytomegalovirus infection. Study background: Public TCR beta signatures indicated both CMV infection and matching HLA type.

A single record per CDR3 protein comes from TCRdb applying MiXCR to the reads. The sample shows fewer than 300,000 distinct CDR3 sequences, around 25% of them seen only once. The CDR3 length is 16 residues. V lost 4 bases to trimming and J lost 2 bases, with 18 bases between them. Germline V CDR1 and CDR2: MNHGY, SVAAGI. This clonotype was seen a single time. V gene TRBV6-9 combines with J gene TRBJ2-7; D is perhaps TRBD1 or TRBD2 (5 bases each). The source of this sequence is a human donor in good health (CMV status not recorded). Some clones in this sample may be carry-over from other donors' samples. Sequencing used PBMCs. The CDR3 nucleotides read TGTGCCAGCAGTTTTGGCTGGGGGAACCAGGCCTACGAGCAGTACTTC. This encodes CASSFGWGNQAYEQYF.